These 26 T cell receptor beta chains share one sample of origin, sequenced in a study of T cell changes during pregnancy in multiple sclerosis. TCRdb's table, derived via immunoSEQ multiplex PCR, lists solely in-frame clones and lacks some. The sample records about 60,000 clones, 90% to 95% being singletons. Sequencing used peripheral blood, obtained in the first trimester of pregnancy. The receptors derive from a female donor with multiple sclerosis, enrolled in a pregnancy study.

The J gene is TRBJ1-2, the V gene TRBV18; 7 positions match TRBD1. The CDR3 has 14 residues. Trimming cost V 3 bases and J 1 base; bases outside gene matches: 2. Germline V gives CDR1 KGHSH, CDR2 LQKENI. CDR3 in DNA: TGTGCCAGCTCACCTCGACAGGGTAACTATGGCTACACCTTC. It encodes CASSPRQGNYGYTF.

This rearrangement joins TRBV7-9 to TRBJ1-4; 8 bases map to TRBD1. The trim removed 11 bases at V and 8 bases at J, leaving 7 bases unmatched. In germline, CDR1 is SEHNR, CDR2 FQNEAQ (reference sequence). The CDR3 is made up of 12 amino acids. The CDR3 loop is CAGGGQDEKLFF. CDR3 sequence (DNA): TGTGCCGGTGGGGGACAGGACGAAAAACTGTTTTTT.

This chain joins TRBV11-2 and TRBJ1-4; no definite D call. V was cut by 5 bases and J by 8 bases, with 15 bases left in between. Germline V CDR1 and CDR2: SGHAT, FQNNGV. The CDR3 length is 14 residues. DNA for the CDR3: TGTGCCAGCAGCCTGGGAGGTCTGGAAGAAAAACTGTTTTTT. Amino acid sequence: CASSLGGLEEKLFF.

The CDR3: CSARVRASAFF. CDR3 in DNA: TGCAGTGCTAGAGTCAGGGCCAGTGCTTTCTTT. The J gene is TRBJ1-1, the V gene TRBV20-1, with D perhaps TRBD1 (5 bases). Germline V gene sequence: CDR1 DFQATT, CDR2 SNEGSKA (reference sequence). The CDR3 has 11 residues. With 1 base removed from V and 11 bases from J, the gap between germline ends came to 11 bases.

This chain links TRBV19 with TRBJ2-3; TRBD1 agrees at 8 bases. J was trimmed by 5 bases and V by 1 base; bases with no gene match: 8. The CDR3 covers 16 residues. The germline V gene has CDR1 LNHDA and CDR2 SQIVND (reference sequence). The CDR3: CASSIGGRGRGDTQYF. In nucleotides, the CDR3 is TGTGCCAGTAGTATAGGGGGCAGGGGGCGGGGAGATACGCAGTATTTT.

This chain's CDR3 is CASGGLAGGTGELFF. The CDR3 DNA sequence: TGTGCCAGCGGGGGACTAGCGGGTGGCACCGGGGAGCTGTTTTTT. V usage is TRBV2 and J usage is TRBJ2-2, with 12 bases fitting TRBD2. The CDR3 is made up of 15 amino acids. Per the germline V gene, CDR1 is SNHLY and CDR2 is FYNNEI. The V segment lost 8 bases and the J segment 4 bases; nucleotides outside the gene matches: 5.

The chain is built from TRBV18 and TRBJ2-3; D may be TRBD1 (5 bases). The germline V gene has CDR1 KGHSH and CDR2 LQKENI. This CDR3 has 17 residues. V shed 2 bases and J shed 0 bases, with 15 bases lying between them. The DNA for the CDR3 is TGTGCCAGCTCACCATTTGTAGTCAGGGATAGCACAGATACGCAGTATTTT. Translating it yields CASSPFVVRDSTDTQYF.

This clone was seen just once. This sequence joins TRBV7-3 and TRBJ1-1; D unresolved. This CDR3 contains 14 residues. The germline V gene has CDR1 SGHTA and CDR2 FQGTGA. The V end lost 1 base, the J end lost 1 base, and 7 bases lay between the germline ends. In nucleotides, the CDR3 is TGTGCCAGCAGCTTAATCCCCCAGAACACTGAAGCTTTCTTT. Encoded protein: CASSLIPQNTEAFF.

This clone came up once. This chain joins TRBV5-6 and TRBJ2-7; 7 bases fit TRBD2. This CDR3 contains 12 residues. Germline CDR1 SGHDT, CDR2 YYEEEE. Losses at the gene ends were 0 bases for V and 6 bases for J; bases not matched to a gene: 0. Here the CDR3 reads CASSLAGGEQYF. The CDR3, as DNA: TGTGCCAGCAGCTTGGCGGGGGGCGAGCAGTACTTC. The full variable domain, with the rest looked up from reference TRBV5-6 and TRBJ2-7, is DAGVTQSPTHLIKTRGQQVTLRCSPKSGHDTVSWYQQALGQGPQFIFQYYEEEERQRGNFPDRFSGHQFPNYSSELNVNALLLGDSALYLCASSLAGGEQYFGPGTRLTVT.

This chain links TRBV19 with TRBJ1-1; the D gene is possibly TRBD1 (5 bases). V was cut by 5 bases and J by 0 bases, with 13 bases left in between. The CDR3 consists of 15 residues. Germline V gene data show CDR1 as LNHDA and CDR2 as SQIVND (reference sequence). The DNA of the CDR3 is TGTGCCAGTAGTGTCGCAGGGCCCATGAACACTGAAGCTTTCTTT. Its protein is CASSVAGPMNTEAFF. The full variable domain, in which reference TRBV19 and TRBJ1-1 provide the parts outside the CDR3, is DGGITQSPKYLFRKEGQNVTLSCEQNLNHDAMYWYRQDPGQGLRLIYYSQIVNDFQKGDIAEGYSVSREKKESFPLTVTSAQKNPTAFYLCASSVAGPMNTEAFFGQGTRLTVV.

The rearrangement uses TRBV7-3 and TRBJ1-1; D perhaps matches TRBD1 (6 bases). Trimming left V 3 bases short and J 6 bases short, with 14 bases between. CDR1 SGHTA and CDR2 FQGTGA come from the germline V gene. The CDR3 is 14 residues long. This CDR3 is CASSLNRDVAEAFF. The DNA of the CDR3 is TGTGCCAGCAGCTTGAACAGGGATGTCGCTGAAGCTTTCTTT.

The rearrangement joins TRBV7-3 to TRBJ2-3; possibly TRBD2 for D (5 bases). CDR1 is SGHTA and CDR2 is FQGTGA in the germline V gene. The germline V and J ends were trimmed by 2 bases and 1 base, with 7 bases remaining between them. This CDR3 contains 14 residues. The CDR3 reads CASSLPGGTDTQYF. The CDR3 region has the DNA TGTGCCAGCAGCTTACCCGGGGGCACAGATACGCAGTATTTT. Full variable domain (remainder filled in from reference TRBV7-3 and TRBJ2-3): GAGVSQTPSNKVTEKGKYVELRCDPISGHTALYWYRQSLGQGPEFLIYFQGTGAADDSGLPNDRFFAVRPEGSVSTLKIQRTERGDSAVYLCASSLPGGTDTQYFGPGTRLTVL.

V is TRBV6-5 and J is TRBJ1-2; D gene unclear. Germline CDR1 is MNHEY and CDR2 is SVGAGI. The CDR3 is 14 amino acids. Deletions cut 0 bases from V and 8 bases from J, with 13 bases between. DNA for the CDR3: TGTGCCAGCAGTTACTCGTGGCCGTTGGGCGGCTACACCTTC. It yields the protein CASSYSWPLGGYTF.

J is TRBJ2-2 and V is TRBV2; 8 bases map to TRBD2. The CDR3 sequence is 13 residues long. J gave up 1 base and V 8 bases, and 0 bases lay outside the gene matches. The germline V gene has CDR1 SNHLY and CDR2 FYNNEI. The CDR3 spells CASRGGNTGELFF. CDR3 bases: TGTGCCAGCCGGGGGGGGAACACCGGGGAGCTGTTTTTT.

This clone was found a few times. The J gene is TRBJ1-2, the V gene TRBV29-1; no clear D. Looked up from germline, CDR1 is SQVTM and CDR2 is ANQGSEA. V was shortened by 3 bases and J by 2 bases, with 13 bases between the two germline ends. CDR3 length equals 14 residues. Here the CDR3 DNA reads TGCAGCGTTGAGTCACAACAAAAGAACTATGGCTACACCTTC. Its translation is CSVESQQKNYGYTF.

The J gene is TRBJ1-1, the V gene TRBV6-1; perhaps TRBD1 as D (5 bases). V was clipped by 7 bases and J by 5 bases, with 17 bases between them. The CDR3 extends over 14 amino acids. CDR1 is MNHNS, CDR2 SASEGT, per germline. This chain's CDR3 is CASTQTAWDTEAFF. The CDR3 region has the DNA TGTGCCAGCACTCAGACAGCTTGGGATACTGAAGCTTTCTTT.

This clone is a singleton in its sample. The chain employs TRBV5-4 and TRBJ1-1; unclear D gene. The CDR3 is 15 amino acids. V was shortened by 1 base and J by 4 bases, with 14 bases between the two germline ends. Germline V lookup: CDR1 SGHNT, CDR2 YYREEE (reference sequence). DNA for the CDR3: TGTGCCAGCAGCTTGTCGCCAGGAGGGTTCACTGAAGCTTTCTTT. Translation gives CASSLSPGGFTEAFF.

The CDR3 loop is CASSTYTDTQYF. The DNA for the CDR3 is TGTGCCAGCAGTACCTACACAGATACGCAGTATTTT. This chain connects TRBV28 to TRBJ2-3; no firm D call. This CDR3 has 12 residues. Germline loops: CDR1 MDHEN, CDR2 SYDVKM. The V gene lost 5 bases and the J gene lost 2 bases, with 5 bases spanning the gap.

The V call is TRBV13, the J call TRBJ2-2, with 8 bases identical to TRBD2. Trimming removed 1 base from V and 4 bases from J; junction bases left unmatched: 5. From germline, CDR1 is PRHDT and CDR2 FYEKMQ (reference sequence). This CDR3 has 16 residues. CDR3 region: CASSLESGGITGELFF. The CDR3, as DNA: TGTGCCAGCAGCTTAGAGAGCGGGGGAATCACCGGGGAGCTGTTTTTT. The entire variable domain, with the rest obtained from reference TRBV13 and TRBJ2-2, is as follows: AAGVIQSPRHLIKEKRETATLKCYPIPRHDTVYWYQQGPGQDPQFLISFYEKMQSDKGSIPDRFSAQQFSDYHSELNMSSLELGDSALYFCASSLESGGITGELFFGEGSRLTVL.

The J gene is TRBJ1-2, the V gene TRBV19, with 8 bases matching TRBD1. V trimming: 6 bases; J trimming: 7 bases; junction bases outside the gene matches: 19. The CDR3 spans 17 residues. The germline gives CDR1 LNHDA, CDR2 SQIVND (reference sequence). CDR3 sequence: CASRDGQGRARVSGYTF. The CDR3 nucleotides read TGTGCCAGTAGGGATGGACAGGGCCGGGCAAGGGTGAGTGGCTACACCTTC.

The rearrangement joins TRBV30 to TRBJ2-7; 11 bases agree with TRBD1. CDR3 length: 15 residues. In germline, CDR1 is GTSNPN, CDR2 SVGIG (reference sequence). The trim removed 5 bases at V and 6 bases at J, leaving 12 bases unmatched. CDR3 sequence: CAWSGDRGSAFEQYF. The CDR3 DNA reads TGTGCCTGGTCGGGGGACAGGGGGTCCGCGTTCGAGCAGTACTTC.

This chain connects TRBV28 to TRBJ2-3; 7 bases match TRBD1. CDR3 length: 16 residues. The junction had 8 bases not matched to a gene; V was cut back by 5 bases and J by 0 bases. Germline V CDR1 and CDR2: MDHEN, SYDVKM. CDR3 in amino acids: CASSTRTGRSTDTQYF. CDR3 sequence (DNA): TGTGCCAGCAGTACCCGGACAGGCCGTAGCACAGATACGCAGTATTTT.

The V and J genes are TRBV7-9 and TRBJ2-1, with TRBD2 matching over 10 bases. The CDR3 extends over 15 amino acids. V was clipped by 3 bases and J by 9 bases; unmatched bases: 8. From germline, CDR1 is SEHNR and CDR2 FQNEAQ (reference sequence). The CDR3 bases are TGTGCCAGCAGCTTTACTAGCGGGGATTTCCTTGAGCAGTTCTTC. Amino acids: CASSFTSGDFLEQFF. The full variable domain, with the rest looked up from reference TRBV7-9 and TRBJ2-1, is DTGVSQNPRHKITKRGQNVTFRCDPISEHNRLYWYRQTLGQGPEFLTYFQNEAQLEKSRLLSDRFSAERPKGSFSTLEIQRTEQGDSAMYLCASSFTSGDFLEQFFGPGTRLTVL.

The chain couples TRBV7-3 to TRBJ1-1; 7 bases are shared with TRBD1. This CDR3 is built from 15 residues. Germline CDR1 and CDR2: SGHTA and FQGTGA. With 5 bases clipped from V and 0 bases from J, the junction kept 6 bases outside the gene matches. The CDR3 protein is CASSPKQGLNTEAFF. The CDR3, as DNA: TGTGCCAGCAGCCCAAAACAGGGGCTGAACACTGAAGCTTTCTTT.

The J gene is TRBJ2-7, the V gene TRBV18; 9 bases match TRBD2. CDR1 is KGHSH, CDR2 LQKENI, per germline. The CDR3 runs 16 residues. V shed 2 bases, J shed 6 bases, and the junction held 11 bases outside the gene matches. The CDR3 sequence is CASSPSLAGSGGEQYF. The CDR3 bases are TGTGCCAGCTCACCATCCCTAGCGGGGTCAGGTGGCGAGCAGTACTTC.

This sequence joins TRBV7-2 and TRBJ1-3, with D perhaps matching TRBD1 (5 bases). Trimming pared 5 bases from V and 2 bases from J, leaving 13 bases between. The CDR3 runs 15 residues. The germline CDR1 and CDR2 sequences are SGHTA and FQGNSA. CDR3 sequence: CASSGGGEPGNTIYF. CDR3 bases: TGTGCCAGCAGCGGTGGGGGGGAACCTGGAAACACCATATATTTT.